In this sample, the clone carrying this T cell receptor beta chain turned up many times. Its antigen remains unknown. This sample was included in a study of metastatic and nonmetastatic thyroid tumors. Regarding the study as a whole: Malignant thyroid tumors reportedly exceeded benign nodules significantly in TCR beta diversity, with the difference appearing in blood and tumor.

In the original analysis: Clinicopathological groups supplied CDR3 differences that were used to build a distant-metastasis classifier for papillary thyroid cancer. TCRdb re-called clones from the PCR reads using MiXCR. TCRdb, not the authors, supplied the V and J calls. Of 100,000 or so clones in the sample, 14% to 15% were seen once. Patients underwent thyroid surgery, and none had received any treatment before it. This receptor was taken from a female donor with papillary thyroid cancer or a benign thyroid nodule (not recorded which). Some clones in this sample may be carry-over from other donors' samples. The material sequenced was blood.

CDR3: CASSLAAGDSYNEQFF. The CDR3 nucleotides read TGCGCCAGCAGCTTGGCGGCGGGGGACTCCTACAATGAGCAGTTCTTC. This chain connects TRBV5-1 to TRBJ2-1; 7 positions match TRBD2. V shed 0 bases, J shed 0 bases, and the junction held 3 bases outside the gene matches. The CDR3 is 16 residues long. CDR1 is SGHRS and CDR2 is YFSETQ in the germline V gene.